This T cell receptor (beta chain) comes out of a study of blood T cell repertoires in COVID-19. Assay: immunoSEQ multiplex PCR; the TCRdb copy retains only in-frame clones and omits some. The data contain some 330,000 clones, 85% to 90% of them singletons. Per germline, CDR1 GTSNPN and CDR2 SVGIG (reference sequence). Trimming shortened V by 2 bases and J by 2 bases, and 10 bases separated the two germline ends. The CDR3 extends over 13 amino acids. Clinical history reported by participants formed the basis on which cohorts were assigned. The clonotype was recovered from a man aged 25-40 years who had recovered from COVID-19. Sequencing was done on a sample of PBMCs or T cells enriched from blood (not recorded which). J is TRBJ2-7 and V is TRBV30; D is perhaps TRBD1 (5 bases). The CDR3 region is CAWSPGNPYEQYF. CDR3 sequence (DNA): TGTGCCTGGAGTCCAGGGAATCCCTACGAGCAGTACTTC. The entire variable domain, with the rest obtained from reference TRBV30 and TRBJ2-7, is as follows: SQTIHQWPATLVQPVGSPLSLECTVEGTSNPNLYWYRQAAGRGLQLLFYSVGIGQISSEVPQNLSASRPQDRQFILSSKKLLLSDSGFYLCAWSPGNPYEQYFGPGTRLTVT.